These 7 T cell receptor beta chains share one sample of origin, sequenced in a study of blood T cell repertoires in COVID-19. Measured with immunoSEQ multiplex PCR; TCRdb has only the in-frame clones, and not every one. Of about 190,000 clones listed, 80% are singletons. Sequenced input: peripheral blood. Receptor source: a man aged 55 to 69 with acute or convalescent COVID-19.

J is TRBJ1-1 and V is TRBV5-1; 10 bases align to TRBD1. J was trimmed by 12 bases and V by 4 bases; bases with no gene match: 18. The CDR3 is 16 residues long. The germline gives CDR1 SGHRS, CDR2 YFSETQ. CDR3 DNA sequence: TGCGCCAGCAGCATCGGACAGGGGGGATCACCCCGGGGGTCTTTCTTT. This sequence encodes CASSIGQGGSPRGSFF.

This chain links TRBV6-2 or TRBV6-3 with TRBJ2-1; 11 bases agree with TRBD2. Looked up from germline, CDR1 is MNHEY and CDR2 is SVGEGT. The CDR3 has 16 residues. V trimming: 2 bases; J trimming: 6 bases; junction bases outside the gene matches: 6. The CDR3 region has the DNA TGTGCCAGCAGTTACCTAGCGGGGGGACCACGCAATGAGCAGTTCTTC. Amino acid sequence: CASSYLAGGPRNEQFF.

The chain combines TRBV27 with TRBJ1-2; TRBD1 agrees at 8 bases. This CDR3 has 15 amino acids. V lost 1 base, J lost 6 bases, and 7 bases stayed unmatched. From germline, CDR1 is MNHEY and CDR2 SMNVEV (reference sequence). For the CDR3, the DNA is TGTGCCAGCAGTTTATTCAACAGGGGGAGGAATGGCTACACCTTC. Amino acids: CASSLFNRGRNGYTF.

The rearrangement uses TRBV24-1 and TRBJ2-6; D possibly corresponds to TRBD1 (6 bases). Germline V gives CDR1 KGHDR, CDR2 SFDVKD. V dropped 5 bases and J dropped 3 bases, with 10 bases sitting between them. The CDR3 has 15 amino acids. This chain's CDR3 is CATSGSGDGANVLTF. The DNA for the CDR3 is TGTGCCACCAGTGGGTCAGGGGATGGGGCCAACGTCCTGACTTTC.

The chain recombines TRBV27 with TRBJ2-3; no clear D. V shed 4 bases and J shed 3 bases, with 11 bases lying between them. Germline V lookup: CDR1 MNHEY, CDR2 SMNVEV (reference sequence). CDR3 length: 14 residues. The CDR3 DNA reads TGTGCCAGCAGTTCCCGGCCAGGAACAGATACGCAGTATTTT. Encoded protein: CASSSRPGTDTQYF.

V is TRBV6-5 and J is TRBJ1-1, with TRBD1 matching 7 bases. Germline CDR1 is MNHEY and CDR2 is SVGAGI. The CDR3 sequence is 16 residues long. V trimming: 2 bases; J trimming: 3 bases; junction bases outside the gene matches: 9. The CDR3 loop reads CASSYSGTATYTEAFF. The CDR3 coding sequence is TGTGCCAGCAGTTACAGTGGGACAGCGACTTACACTGAAGCTTTCTTT.

The chain uses TRBV4-1 and TRBJ2-3, with TRBD1 identical over 7 bases. Unmatched junction bases numbered 9, after V lost 6 bases and J lost 3 bases. The CDR3 length is 15 residues. The germline CDR1 and CDR2 sequences are MGHRA and YSYEKL. The CDR3 region has the DNA TGCGCCAGCAGTTTTACAGGGGAAGGGACAGATACGCAGTATTTT. It specifies CASSFTGEGTDTQYF.